The sequence of this T cell receptor (beta chain) was determined in a study of human T cells and chemical hapten exposure. About the research overall: Weekly scalp doses of diphenylcyclopropenone were given to patients during the roughly 26-week study. Read at 6 days, the patch tests placed 0.01% DPC on the upper back.

Individual cDNA molecules in this library carried unique molecular identifiers. TCRdb analysed the RACE reads with MiXCR anew, one entry per CDR3 protein. The table records more than 85,000 distinct CDR3 sequences, 8.5% to 9% of them present only once. As to time point: pre-sensitization, week 0. Documented treatment: therapeutic diphenylcyclopropenone sensitization with weekly scalp DPC. Study-level findings and limits: Expanded TCRs formed significantly more large CDR3 similarity clusters than controls.

As regards this clonotype: Its antigen is undetermined.

V was clipped by 5 bases and J by 2 bases; unmatched bases: 5. The CDR3 extends over 14 amino acids. Germline V gives CDR1 SGHTA, CDR2 FQGNSA. V and J are TRBV7-2 and TRBJ2-7; TRBD1 aligns across 8 bases. Specimen: whole blood, collected in connection with sensitization to the hapten diphenylcyclopropenone (DPC). This clonotype originated in a man aged 40-55 years with alopecia areata. Some clones in this sample may be carry-over from other donors' samples. The CDR3 DNA sequence: TGTGCCAGCAGCCGGAAGACAGGGGCCTACGAGCAGTACTTC. Translation: CASSRKTGAYEQYF. Full variable domain (missing parts from reference TRBV7-2 and TRBJ2-7): GAGVSQSPSNKVTEKGKDVELRCDPISGHTALYWYRQSLGQGLEFLIYFQGNSAPDKSGLPSDRFSAERTGGSVSTLTIQRTQQEDSAVYLCASSRKTGAYEQYFGPGTRLTVT.